This entry is about one T cell receptor beta chain. Antigen: not known. Looked up from germline, CDR1 is SGHRS and CDR2 is YFSETQ. The CDR3 runs to 15 residues. Trimming took 2 bases from V and 4 from J; bases not matched to a gene: 6. Assay used: immunoSEQ multiplex PCR; TCRdb lists only in-frame clones, some missing. This sample has about 2.3 million clones, with approximately 93% found just once. This record comes from a study of shared clonotypes between healthy human individuals. Background on the study: Each donor had three CD4 naive, three CD4 memory, two CD8 naive and one CD8 memory plate. Findings and caveats of the study: In this cohort, only blood was sampled, and tissue repertoires likely differ.

The TCR comes from a man younger than 35 in good health. Some clones in this sample may be carry-over from other donors' samples. What was sequenced was naive CD4+ T cells from PBMCs. Subset denoted: CD45RA+ positively selected. The chain couples TRBV5-1 to TRBJ2-7; 10 bases are shared with TRBD1. In DNA form, the CDR3 reads TGCGCCAGCAGCTTATTCCCGGGACAGGGGTACGAGCAGTACTTC. It is translated as CASSLFPGQGYEQYF.